The present TCR beta chain was sequenced within a study of vaccination and CD4 T cells after COVID-19. Study in general: For post-vaccine samples, collection took place a median about 75 days after dose two, ranging from 14 to 241. Overlapping spike peptides from SARS-CoV-2, HCoV-NL63, HCoV-OC43 and HCoV-229E served to stimulate the cells.

The treatment denotes: 10-day PBMC culture with coronavirus spike peptide pools or control peptides (ViraFEST assay). CD4+ T cells of the unexposed donor were collected before the COVID-19 pandemic (2011-2018). Oncomine TCR Beta short-read sequencing was applied to DNA from cultured CD4+ T cells. Using the QIAamp micro DNA kit, genomic DNA was extracted from the CD4+ T cells that had been cultured. TCRdb re-called the PCR reads through MiXCR, storing one row per CDR3 protein. Of thousands of distinct CDR3 sequences in the sample, about 43% were seen once. CDR3 length equals 16 residues. Germline V gene lookup returns CDR1 SEHNR and CDR2 FQNEAQ (reference sequence). V dropped 1 base and J dropped 0; count of bases not matched to a gene: 5. About this clonotype: Its target is unknown.

This TCR was recovered from a human donor in good health. The material sequenced was CD4+ T cells from blood, cultured in vitro. The chain joins TRBV7-9 to TRBJ2-5; 7 bases agree with TRBD2. The CDR3: CASSLGAGPYQETQYF. CDR3 DNA sequence: TGTGCCAGCAGCTTAGGAGCGGGACCCTACCAAGAGACCCAGTACTTC.